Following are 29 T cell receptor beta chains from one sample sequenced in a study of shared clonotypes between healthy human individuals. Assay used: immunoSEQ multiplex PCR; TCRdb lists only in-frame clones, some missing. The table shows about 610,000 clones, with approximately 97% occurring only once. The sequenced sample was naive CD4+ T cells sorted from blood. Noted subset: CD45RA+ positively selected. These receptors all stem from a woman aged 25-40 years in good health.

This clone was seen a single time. The CDR3 DNA sequence: TGTGCCAGCAGCCCGGGGACAGGCCTAGCCAAAAACATTCAGTACTTC. Amino acids: CASSPGTGLAKNIQYF. The J gene is TRBJ2-4, the V gene TRBV7-9; 8 bases fit TRBD1. The germline V gene has CDR1 SEHNR and CDR2 FQNEAQ (reference sequence). V was pared by 5 bases and J by 0 bases, with 6 bases of the junction left unmatched. This CDR3 is 16 amino acids long.

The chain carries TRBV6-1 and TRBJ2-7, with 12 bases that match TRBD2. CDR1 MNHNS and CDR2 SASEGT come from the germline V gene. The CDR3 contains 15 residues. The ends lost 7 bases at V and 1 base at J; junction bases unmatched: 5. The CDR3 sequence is CASTMTSGRSYEQYF. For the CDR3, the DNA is TGTGCCAGCACTATGACTAGCGGGAGATCCTACGAGCAGTACTTC.

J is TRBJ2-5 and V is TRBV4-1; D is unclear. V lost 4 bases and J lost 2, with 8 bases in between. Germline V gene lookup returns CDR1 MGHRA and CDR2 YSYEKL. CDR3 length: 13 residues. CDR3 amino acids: CASSLGPQETQYF. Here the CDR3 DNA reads TGCGCCAGCAGCCTCGGTCCTCAAGAGACCCAGTACTTC.

The CDR3 nucleotides are TGTGCCAGTAGTCCCAACCACTACGAGCAGTACTTC. Protein product: CASSPNHYEQYF. The chain couples TRBV19 to TRBJ2-7; no reliable D call. The germline gives CDR1 LNHDA, CDR2 SQIVND (reference sequence). V was trimmed by 5 bases and J by 3 bases, leaving 8 bases between them. The CDR3 covers 12 residues.

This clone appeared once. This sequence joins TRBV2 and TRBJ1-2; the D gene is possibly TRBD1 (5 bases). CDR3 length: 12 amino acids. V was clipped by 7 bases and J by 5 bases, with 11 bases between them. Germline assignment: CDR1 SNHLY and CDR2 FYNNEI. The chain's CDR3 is CASTGVGYGYTF. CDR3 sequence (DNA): TGTGCCAGCACGGGGGTAGGGTATGGCTACACCTTC.

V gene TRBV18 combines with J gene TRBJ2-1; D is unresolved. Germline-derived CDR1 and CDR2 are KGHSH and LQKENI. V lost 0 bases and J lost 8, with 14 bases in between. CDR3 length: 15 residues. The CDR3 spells CASSPPTARIDEQFF. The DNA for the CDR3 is TGTGCCAGCTCACCACCCACGGCCAGGATTGATGAGCAGTTCTTC.

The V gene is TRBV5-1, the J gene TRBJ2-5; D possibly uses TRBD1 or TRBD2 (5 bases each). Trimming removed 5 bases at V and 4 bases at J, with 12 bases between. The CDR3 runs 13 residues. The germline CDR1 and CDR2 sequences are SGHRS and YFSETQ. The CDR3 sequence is CASRREGAETQYF. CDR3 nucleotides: TGCGCCAGCAGGAGGGAAGGGGCAGAGACCCAGTACTTC.

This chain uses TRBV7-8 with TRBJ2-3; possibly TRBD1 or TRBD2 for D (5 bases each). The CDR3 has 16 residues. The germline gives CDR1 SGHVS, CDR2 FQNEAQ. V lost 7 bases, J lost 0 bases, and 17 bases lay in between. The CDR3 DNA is TGTGCCAGCAACGATAACCGGGACGCTAGCACAGATACGCAGTATTTT. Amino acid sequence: CASNDNRDASTDTQYF.

CDR3 DNA: TGTGCCAGTAGTATTACAGGGCCGGCTAATGAAAAACTGTTTTTT. The encoded protein is CASSITGPANEKLFF. The rearrangement uses TRBV19 and TRBJ1-4; a weak D match, TRBD1 (6 bases). Deletions cut 3 bases from V and 3 bases from J, with 11 bases between. From germline, CDR1 is LNHDA and CDR2 SQIVND (reference sequence). This CDR3 has 15 residues.

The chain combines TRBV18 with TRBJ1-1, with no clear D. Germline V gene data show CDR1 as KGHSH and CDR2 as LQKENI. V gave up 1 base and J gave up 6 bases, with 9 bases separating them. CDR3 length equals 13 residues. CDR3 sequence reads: CASSPLSGPEAFF. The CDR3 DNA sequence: TGTGCCAGCTCACCACTTAGTGGGCCTGAAGCTTTCTTT.

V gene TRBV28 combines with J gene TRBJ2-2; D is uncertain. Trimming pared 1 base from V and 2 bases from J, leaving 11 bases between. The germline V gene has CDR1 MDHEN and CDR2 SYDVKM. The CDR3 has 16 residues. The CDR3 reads CASSLLAGINTGELFF. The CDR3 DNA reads TGTGCCAGCAGTTTATTAGCCGGAATTAACACCGGGGAGCTGTTTTTT.

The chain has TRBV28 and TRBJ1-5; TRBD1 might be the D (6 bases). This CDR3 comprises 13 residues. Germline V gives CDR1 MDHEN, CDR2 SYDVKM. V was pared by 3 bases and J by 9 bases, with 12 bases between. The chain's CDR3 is CASSFPGGPPQHF. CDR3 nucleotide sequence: TGTGCCAGCAGTTTCCCCGGGGGCCCGCCCCAGCATTTT. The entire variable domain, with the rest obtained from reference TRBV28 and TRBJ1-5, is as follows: DVKVTQSSRYLVKRTGEKVFLECVQDMDHENMFWYRQDPGLGLRLIYFSYDVKMKEKGDIPEGYSVSREKKERFSLILESASTNQTSMYLCASSFPGGPPQHFGDGTRLSIL.

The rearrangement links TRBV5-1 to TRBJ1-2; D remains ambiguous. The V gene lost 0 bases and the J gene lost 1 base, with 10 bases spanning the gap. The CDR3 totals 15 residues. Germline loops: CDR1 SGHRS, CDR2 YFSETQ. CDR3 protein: CASSLGAGINYGYTF. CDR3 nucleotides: TGCGCCAGCAGCTTGGGCGCAGGAATTAACTATGGCTACACCTTC.

The CDR3 reads CASSFRQGKVSGNTIYF. The CDR3 DNA follows: TGTGCCAGCAGCTTCCGACAGGGGAAGGTCTCTGGAAACACCATATATTTT. The chain couples TRBV5-6 to TRBJ1-3; 8 bases are a match to TRBD1. V trimming: 2 bases; J trimming: 0 bases; junction bases outside the gene matches: 7. The germline V gene encodes CDR1 SGHDT and CDR2 YYEEEE. The CDR3 consists of 17 residues.

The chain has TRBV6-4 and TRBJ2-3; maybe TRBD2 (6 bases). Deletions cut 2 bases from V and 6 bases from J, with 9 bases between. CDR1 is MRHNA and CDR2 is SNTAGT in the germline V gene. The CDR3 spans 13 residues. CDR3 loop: CASSDRRGDTQYF. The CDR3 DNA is TGTGCCAGCAGTGACAGGAGGGGTGATACGCAGTATTTT.

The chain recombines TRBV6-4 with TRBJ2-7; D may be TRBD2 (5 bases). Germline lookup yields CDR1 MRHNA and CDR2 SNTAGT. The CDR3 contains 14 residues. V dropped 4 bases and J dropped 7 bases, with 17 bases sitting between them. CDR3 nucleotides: TGTGCCAGCAGTGCGAGTAGCCCCGGGGAGGAGCAGTACTTC. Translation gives CASSASSPGEEQYF.

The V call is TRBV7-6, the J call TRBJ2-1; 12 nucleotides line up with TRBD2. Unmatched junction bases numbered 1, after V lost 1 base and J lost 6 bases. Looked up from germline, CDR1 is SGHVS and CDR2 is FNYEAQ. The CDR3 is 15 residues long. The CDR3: CASSLVLAGGNEQFF. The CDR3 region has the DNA TGTGCCAGCAGCTTAGTACTAGCGGGAGGCAATGAGCAGTTCTTC.

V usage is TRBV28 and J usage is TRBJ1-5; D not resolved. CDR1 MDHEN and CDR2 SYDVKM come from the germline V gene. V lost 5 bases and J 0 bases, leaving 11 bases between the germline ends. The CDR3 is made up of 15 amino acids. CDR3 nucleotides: TGTGCCAGCAGTCGACGGTATTATAGCAATCAGCCCCAGCATTTT. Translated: CASSRRYYSNQPQHF.

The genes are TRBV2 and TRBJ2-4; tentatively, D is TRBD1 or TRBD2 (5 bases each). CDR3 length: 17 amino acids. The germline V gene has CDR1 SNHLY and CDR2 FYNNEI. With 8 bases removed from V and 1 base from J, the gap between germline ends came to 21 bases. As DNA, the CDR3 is TGTGCCAGCGTTCCGGGACGGTCGGAATGGGCCAAAAACATTCAGTACTTC. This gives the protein CASVPGRSEWAKNIQYF. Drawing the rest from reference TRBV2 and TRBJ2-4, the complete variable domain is EPEVTQTPSHQVTQMGQEVILRCVPISNHLYFYWYRQILGQKVEFLVSFYNNEISEKSEIFDDQFSVERPDGSNFTLKIRSTKLEDSAMYFCASVPGRSEWAKNIQYFGAGTRLSVL.

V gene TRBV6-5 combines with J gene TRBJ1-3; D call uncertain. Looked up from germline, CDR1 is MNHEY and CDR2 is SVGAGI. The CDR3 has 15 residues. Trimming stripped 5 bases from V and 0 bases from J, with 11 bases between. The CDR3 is CASSPRTYSGNTIYF. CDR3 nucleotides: TGTGCCAGCAGTCCTCGGACGTACTCTGGAAACACCATATATTTT.

The CDR3 DNA reads as TGTGCCATCAGTCGAACAGAGAACACTGAAGCTTTCTTT. Amino acids: CAISRTENTEAFF. This sequence joins TRBV10-3 and TRBJ1-1; D call uncertain. V was pared by 5 bases and J by 1 base, with 8 bases between. The length of the CDR3 is 13 residues. Germline V gene sequence: CDR1 ENHRY, CDR2 SYGVKD.

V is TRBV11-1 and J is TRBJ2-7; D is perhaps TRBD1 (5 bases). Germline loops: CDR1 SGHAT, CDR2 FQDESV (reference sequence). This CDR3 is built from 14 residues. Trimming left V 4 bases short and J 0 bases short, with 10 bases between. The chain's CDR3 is CASSYLDSSYEQYF. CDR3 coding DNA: TGTGCCAGCAGCTACCTCGACAGCTCCTACGAGCAGTACTTC.

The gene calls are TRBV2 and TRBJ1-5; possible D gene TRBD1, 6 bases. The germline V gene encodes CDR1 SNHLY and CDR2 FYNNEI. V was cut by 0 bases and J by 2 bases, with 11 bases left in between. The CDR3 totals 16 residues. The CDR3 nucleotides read TGTGCCAGCAGTGAAGCGTTGGGGGCCGGCAATCAGCCCCAGCATTTT. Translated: CASSEALGAGNQPQHF. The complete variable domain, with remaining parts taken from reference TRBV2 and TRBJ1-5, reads EPEVTQTPSHQVTQMGQEVILRCVPISNHLYFYWYRQILGQKVEFLVSFYNNEISEKSEIFDDQFSVERPDGSNFTLKIRSTKLEDSAMYFCASSEALGAGNQPQHFGDGTRLSIL.

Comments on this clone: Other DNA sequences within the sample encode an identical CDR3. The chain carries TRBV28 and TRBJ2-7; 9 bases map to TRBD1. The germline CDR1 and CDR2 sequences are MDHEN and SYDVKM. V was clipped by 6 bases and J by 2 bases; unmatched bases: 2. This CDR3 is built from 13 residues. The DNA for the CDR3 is TGTGCCAGCAGCCGGGACAGGGCCTACGAGCAGTACTTC. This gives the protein CASSRDRAYEQYF.

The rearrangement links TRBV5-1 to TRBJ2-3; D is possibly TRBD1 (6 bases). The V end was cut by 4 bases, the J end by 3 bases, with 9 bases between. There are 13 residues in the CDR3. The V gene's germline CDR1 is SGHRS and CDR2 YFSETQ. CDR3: CASSRTETDTQYF. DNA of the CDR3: TGCGCCAGCAGCAGGACAGAAACAGATACGCAGTATTTT.

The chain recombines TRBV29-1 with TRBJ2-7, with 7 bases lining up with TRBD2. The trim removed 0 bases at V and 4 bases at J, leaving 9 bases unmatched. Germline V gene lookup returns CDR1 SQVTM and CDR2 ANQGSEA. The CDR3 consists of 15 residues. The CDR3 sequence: CSVEDWAAGGYEQYF. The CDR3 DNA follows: TGCAGCGTTGAAGATTGGGCCGCCGGGGGGTACGAGCAGTACTTC.

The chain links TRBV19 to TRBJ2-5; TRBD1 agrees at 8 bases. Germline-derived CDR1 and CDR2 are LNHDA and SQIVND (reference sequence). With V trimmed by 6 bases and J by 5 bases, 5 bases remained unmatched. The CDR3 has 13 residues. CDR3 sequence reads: CASRGTGLETQYF. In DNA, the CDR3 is TGTGCCAGTAGGGGGACAGGCTTGGAGACCCAGTACTTC.

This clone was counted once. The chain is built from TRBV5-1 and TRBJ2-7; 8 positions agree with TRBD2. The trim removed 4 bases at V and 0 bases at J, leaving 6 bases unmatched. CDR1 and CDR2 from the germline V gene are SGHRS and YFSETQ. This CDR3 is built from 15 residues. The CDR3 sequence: CASSTQGLVSYEQYF. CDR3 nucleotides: TGCGCCAGCAGCACACAGGGACTAGTCTCCTACGAGCAGTACTTC. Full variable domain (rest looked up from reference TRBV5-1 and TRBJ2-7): KAGVTQTPRYLIKTRGQQVTLSCSPISGHRSVSWYQQTPGQGLQFLFEYFSETQRNKGNFPGRFSGRQFSNSRSEMNVSTLELGDSALYLCASSTQGLVSYEQYFGPGTRLTVT.

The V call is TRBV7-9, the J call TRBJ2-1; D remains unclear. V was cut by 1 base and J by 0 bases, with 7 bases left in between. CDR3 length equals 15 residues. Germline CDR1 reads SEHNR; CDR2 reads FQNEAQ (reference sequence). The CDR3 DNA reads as TGTGCCAGCAGCTTAGTGGAAACCTCCTACAATGAGCAGTTCTTC. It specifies CASSLVETSYNEQFF.